This is a list of T cell receptor beta chains from one sample in a study of cytomegalovirus exposure and HLA in healthy donors. Assay: immunoSEQ multiplex PCR; the TCRdb copy retains only in-frame clones and omits some. This sample carries 60,000 to 70,000 clones, more than 70% of them seen once, and the ten largest clones take about 23%. The specimen was PBMCs. The receptors here all came from a man in his fifties in good health and CMV-seropositive. Each CDR3 is given without its conserved first and last residue. The order of the fields is clone size, V gene, J gene, CDR3 protein. Where a row states a size, it is once, few, many or the class of an expanded clone; other rows omit it.

>NA|TRBV29-1|TRBJ2-5
SGIQGVETQY
>NA|TRBV10-3|TRBJ2-7
AVGDFYEQY
>NA|TRBV5-4|TRBJ1-1
ASSREQAMNTEAF
>NA|TRBV5-6|TRBJ2-7
ASSLGTGRPYEQY
>once|TRBV7-4|TRBJ1-2
ASSLSQTGAYGYT
>NA|TRBV5-1|TRBJ1-2
ASSAFKGGREYGYT
>NA|TRBV25-1|TRBJ1-2
ASSRGGGHNYGYT
>NA|TRBV6-5|TRBJ2-1
ASSSTTGNPYNEQF
>NA|TRBV9|TRBJ2-3
ASSVWQGYTDTQY
>few|TRBV19|TRBJ1-3
ATNRQVGNTIY
>NA|TRBV18|TRBJ2-7
ASSPGQGPKEQY
>NA|TRBV19|TRBJ2-1
ASSIAATNSYNEQF
>NA|TRBV6-1|TRBJ2-1
ASSVQGDEQF
>NA|TRBV5-6|TRBJ1-2
ASSPRLKYGYT
>NA|TRBV5-1|TRBJ1-2
ASRGALGDGYT
>NA|TRBV7-9|TRBJ1-4
ASSLDGATNEKLF
>NA|TRBV6-1|TRBJ2-1
ASSWGQDNEQF
>NA|TRBV9|TRBJ1-4
ASSVGWGGATNEKLF
>NA|TRBV18|TRBJ2-7
ASSPQGQTYWYEQY
>NA|TRBV6-6|TRBJ2-7
ASSQGLRDYEQY
>NA|TRBV6-5|TRBJ1-5
ASSSKGLLSNQPQH
>NA|TRBV15|TRBJ2-7
ATSRDSRVWY
>NA|TRBV5-1|TRBJ1-2
ASSLDRDYGYT
>NA|TRBV6-5|TRBJ1-3
ASTQDSGNTIY
>NA|TRBV19|TRBJ1-5
ASKASSGQPQH
>once|TRBV28|TRBJ2-2
ASSRLEFAGELF
>NA|TRBV27|TRBJ1-5
ASSFSGGAGRQPQH
>NA|TRBV29-1|TRBJ2-1
SGIRDSGNEQF
>NA|TRBV5-1|TRBJ1-1
ASSLGGNTEAF
>NA|TRBV29-1|TRBJ2-2
STLTGPGGELF
>NA|TRBV18|TRBJ2-7
ASSPQGPYEQY
>once|TRBV7-9|TRBJ2-7
ASSPPYPAGLY
>NA|TRBV5-6|TRBJ1-2
ASRSTGAGYGYT
>NA|TRBV7-8|TRBJ1-1
ASSLAPGLSMTEAF
>NA|TRBV6-4|TRBJ1-2
ASSDSTQGSFGYT
>once|TRBV10-2|TRBJ1-1
ASSRIPGIGMVVNTEAF
>NA|TRBV7-8|TRBJ1-5
ASSSGTRGSNQPQH
>NA|TRBV5-4|TRBJ1-4
ASSHTGTGDEKLF